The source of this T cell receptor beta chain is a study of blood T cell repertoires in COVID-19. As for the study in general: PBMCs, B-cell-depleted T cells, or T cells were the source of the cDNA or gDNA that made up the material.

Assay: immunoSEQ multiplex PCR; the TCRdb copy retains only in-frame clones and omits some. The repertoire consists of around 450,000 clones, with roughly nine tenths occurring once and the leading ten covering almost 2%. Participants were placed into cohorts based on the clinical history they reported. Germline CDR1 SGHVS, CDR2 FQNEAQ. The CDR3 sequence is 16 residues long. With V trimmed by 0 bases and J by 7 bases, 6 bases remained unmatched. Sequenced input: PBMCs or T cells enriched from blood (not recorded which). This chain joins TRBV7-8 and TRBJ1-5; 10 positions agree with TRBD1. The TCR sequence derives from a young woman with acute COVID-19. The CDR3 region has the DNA TGTGCCAGCAGCTTAGCCCGACAGGGGGCCGAGCAGCCCCAGCATTTT. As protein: CASSLARQGAEQPQHF.